This T cell receptor (beta chain) was observed in a study of molecular identifiers for immune sequencing clone quantification. Looking at the study overall: In replicates, the authors split RNA from roughly 20,000 or 100,000 naive CD8 cells five ways and sequenced four.

Only a few counts were recorded for this clonotype. TCRdb re-called the PCR reads through MiXCR, storing one row per CDR3 protein. The sample has 40,000 to 65,000 distinct CDR3 sequences; 35% to 40% are singletons. This sequence originates from a human donor in good health. Some libraries in this study had Jurkat cell RNA spiked in. The sequenced sample was naive CD8+ T cells from blood, with Jurkat cell RNA spiked in. Subset indicated: FACS-sorted CD8+CD4-CCR7+CD45RA+ naive T cells.

CDR3 residues: CASSEAFAQYNEQFF. The CDR3 DNA is TGTGCCAGCAGTGAAGCGTTCGCCCAGTACAATGAGCAGTTCTTC. The rearrangement joins TRBV2 to TRBJ2-1; D is unresolved. The V gene lost 0 bases and the J gene lost 4 bases, with 10 bases spanning the gap. CDR1 and CDR2 (germline): SNHLY, FYNNEI. The CDR3 loop spans 15 amino acids.